What follows are 12 T cell receptor beta chains derived from one specimen sequenced in a study of T-cell memory formation after mild COVID-19. Each CDR3 protein is one row after TCRdb ran MiXCR on the 5' RACE reads. The table records some 210,000 distinct CDR3 sequences, roughly 18% of them present only once. The source material was PBMCs or a T cell subset sorted from them (not recorded which). The source of these receptors is an adult woman who had mild COVID-19 (a few samples of this study predate the infection). Cell type and time point are not known.

Only a few counts were recorded for this clonotype. The chain recombines TRBV7-3 with TRBJ2-2; D possibly corresponds to TRBD1 (6 bases). The germline V and J ends were trimmed by 5 bases and 5 bases, with 12 bases remaining between them. The germline gives CDR1 SGHTA, CDR2 FQGTGA. The CDR3 consists of 14 residues. The CDR3 nucleotides read TGTGCCAGCAGCCCAGGGGTCCGGACCGGGGAGCTGTTTTTT. It codes for CASSPGVRTGELFF.

The rearrangement uses TRBV20-1 and TRBJ2-2, with a possible D match to TRBD2 (6 bases). Per the germline V gene, CDR1 is DFQATT and CDR2 is SNEGSKA (reference sequence). This CDR3 is 14 amino acids long. V was clipped by 6 bases and J by 7 bases, with 18 bases between them. This chain's CDR3 is CSARDSTKDGELFF. The CDR3, as DNA: TGCAGTGCCCGGGACTCTACTAAAGACGGGGAGCTGTTTTTT.

This clonotype was counted a few times. The chain couples TRBV7-2 to TRBJ1-5, with 11 bases aligning to TRBD1. Germline assignment: CDR1 SGHTA and CDR2 FQGNSA. The length of the CDR3 is 18 residues. The V gene end was trimmed by 1 base and the J gene end by 3 bases; junction bases not matched to a gene: 8. CDR3 coding DNA: TGTGCCAGCAGCTTAGGGATATGGGACAGGGGGACCAATCAGCCCCAGCATTTT. The encoded protein is CASSLGIWDRGTNQPQHF.

This clonotype was detected a few times. Without the conserved terminal phenylalanine or tryptophan, this CDR3 likely stems from a read error. The rearrangement links TRBV7-7 to TRBJ2-7, with 7 bases lining up with TRBD2. This CDR3 is built from 13 residues. Germline lookup yields CDR1 SSHAT and CDR2 FNYEAQ (reference sequence). The junction had 10 bases not matched to a gene; V was cut back by 8 bases and J by 6 bases. The CDR3 region has the DNA TGTGCCAGCTCGCCAGGGACTACCAGCGAGCAGTACCTC. Its protein product is CASSPGTTSEQYL.

This clonotype came up many times. This chain links TRBV11-2 with TRBJ2-1; D is unclear. The V and J ends lost 6 bases and 0 bases respectively, with 15 bases between them. Germline CDR1 is SGHAT and CDR2 is FQNNGV. The CDR3 is made up of 16 amino acids. CDR3 sequence: CASRSLGSSSYNEQFF. CDR3 nucleotides: TGTGCCAGCAGATCCCTCGGCTCGAGCTCCTACAATGAGCAGTTCTTC.

The chain employs TRBV7-9 and TRBJ2-3, with a possible D match to TRBD2 (5 bases). Per the germline V gene, CDR1 is SEHNR and CDR2 is FQNEAQ (reference sequence). V shed 5 bases and J shed 2 bases, with 11 bases lying between them. The CDR3 loop spans 14 amino acids. The CDR3 nucleotides are TGTGCCAGCAGCCCGAACGGGATCACAGATACGCAGTATTTT. Its translation: CASSPNGITDTQYF.

There are a few counts of this clonotype. V usage is TRBV10-3 and J usage is TRBJ1-1, with TRBD1 matching 9 bases. CDR3 length equals 15 residues. Trimming took 4 bases from V and 2 from J; bases not matched to a gene: 5. Germline V gene data show CDR1 as ENHRY and CDR2 as SYGVKD. The CDR3 DNA reads as TGTGCCATCAGTGTCGGGACAGGGATTAACACTGAAGCTTTCTTT. Translated: CAISVGTGINTEAFF.

V and J are TRBV30 and TRBJ2-1, with D possibly TRBD2 on 5 matching bases. The CDR3 is 16 amino acids. Trimming took 0 bases from V and 0 from J, leaving 12 bases between them. The germline CDR1 and CDR2 sequences are GTSNPN and SVGIG (reference sequence). The CDR3 bases are TGTGCCTGGAGTGTAAGGCGGGTCAGCTCCTACAATGAGCAGTTCTTC. It translates to CAWSVRRVSSYNEQFF. The full variable domain, its missing parts supplied by reference TRBV30 and TRBJ2-1, is SQTIHQWPATLVQPVGSPLSLECTVEGTSNPNLYWYRQAAGRGLQLLFYSVGIGQISSEVPQNLSASRPQDRQFILSSKKLLLSDSGFYLCAWSVRRVSSYNEQFFGPGTRLTVL.

The CDR3: CASSLAGGRDSPLHF. DNA for the CDR3: TGCGCCAGCAGCTTGGCCGGGGGACGGGATTCACCCCTCCACTTT. The chain is built from TRBV5-1 and TRBJ1-6; D may be TRBD1 (5 bases). This CDR3 comprises 15 residues. Germline V gives CDR1 SGHRS, CDR2 YFSETQ. V lost 0 bases, J lost 8 bases, and 12 bases lay in between.

In this sample, this clonotype turned up many times. J is TRBJ2-3 and V is TRBV10-3; D possibly corresponds to TRBD2 (5 bases). The CDR3 extends over 14 amino acids. Trimming removed 4 bases from V and 4 bases from J, with 12 bases in between. Germline-derived CDR1 and CDR2 are ENHRY and SYGVKD. The CDR3 sequence: CAISGLPGADTQYF. The CDR3 DNA is TGTGCCATCAGTGGTCTGCCCGGGGCAGATACGCAGTATTTT.

This chain connects TRBV9 to TRBJ1-2; D might be TRBD1 (5 bases). The V and J ends lost 0 bases and 4 bases respectively, with 10 bases between them. CDR1 and CDR2 (germline): SGDLS, YYNGEE. The CDR3 has 14 amino acids. CDR3 loop: CASSVESRAYGYTF. DNA of the CDR3: TGTGCCAGCAGCGTAGAGTCCAGGGCCTATGGCTACACCTTC.

The chain employs TRBV11-2 and TRBJ2-5; 13 bases fit TRBD2. Germline trimming cut 5 bases from V and 4 bases from J; bases unmatched to any gene: 4. This CDR3 is 15 amino acids long. Germline-derived CDR1 and CDR2 are SGHAT and FQNNGV. The CDR3, as DNA: TGTGCCAGCAGCCCCAGACTAGCGGGAGGAGAGACCCAGTACTTC. Residues: CASSPRLAGGETQYF.